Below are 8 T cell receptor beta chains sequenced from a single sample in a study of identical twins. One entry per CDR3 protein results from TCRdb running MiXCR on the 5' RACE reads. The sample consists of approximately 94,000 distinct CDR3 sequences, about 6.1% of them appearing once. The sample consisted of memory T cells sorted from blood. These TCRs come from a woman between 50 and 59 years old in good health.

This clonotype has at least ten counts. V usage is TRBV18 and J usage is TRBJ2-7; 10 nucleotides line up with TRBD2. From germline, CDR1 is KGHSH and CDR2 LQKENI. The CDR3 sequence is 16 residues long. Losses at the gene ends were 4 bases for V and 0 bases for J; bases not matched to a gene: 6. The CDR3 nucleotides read TGTGCCAGCTCACGAGGGACTAGCGCGAGCTCCTACGAGCAGTACTTC. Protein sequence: CASSRGTSASSYEQYF.

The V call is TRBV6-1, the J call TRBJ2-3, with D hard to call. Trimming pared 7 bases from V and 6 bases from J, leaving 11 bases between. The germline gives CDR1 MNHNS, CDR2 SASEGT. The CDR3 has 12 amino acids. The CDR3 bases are TGTGCCAGCATGGGATTTGGGGATACGCAGTATTTT. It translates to CASMGFGDTQYF.

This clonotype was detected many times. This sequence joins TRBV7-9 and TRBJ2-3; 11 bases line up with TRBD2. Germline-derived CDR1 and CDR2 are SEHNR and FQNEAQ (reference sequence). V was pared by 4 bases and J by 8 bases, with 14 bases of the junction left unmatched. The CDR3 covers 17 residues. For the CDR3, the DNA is TGTGCCAGCAGCTATCCCGGGACTAGCGGCTGGGAGAGTACGCAGTATTTT. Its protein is CASSYPGTSGWESTQYF.

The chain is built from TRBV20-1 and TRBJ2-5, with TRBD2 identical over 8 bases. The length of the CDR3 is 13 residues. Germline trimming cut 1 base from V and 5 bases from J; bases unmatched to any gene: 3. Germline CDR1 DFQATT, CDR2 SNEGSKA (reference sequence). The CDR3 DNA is TGCAGTGCTAGAGGGACTAGCTGGGAGACCCAGTACTTC. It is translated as CSARGTSWETQYF.

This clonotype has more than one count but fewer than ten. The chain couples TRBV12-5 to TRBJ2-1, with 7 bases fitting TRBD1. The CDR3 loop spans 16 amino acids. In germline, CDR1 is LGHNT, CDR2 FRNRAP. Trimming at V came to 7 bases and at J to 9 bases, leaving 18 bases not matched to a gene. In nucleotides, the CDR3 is TGTGCTAGTGATCGTCCGGCAGGGGGTTACCTGGGTGAGCAGTTCTTC. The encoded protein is CASDRPAGGYLGEQFF.

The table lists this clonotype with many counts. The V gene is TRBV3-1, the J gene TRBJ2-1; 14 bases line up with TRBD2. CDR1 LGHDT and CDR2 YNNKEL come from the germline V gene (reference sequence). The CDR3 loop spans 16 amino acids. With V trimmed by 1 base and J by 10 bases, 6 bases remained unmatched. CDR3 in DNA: TGTGCCAGCAGCCAAGGACTAGCGGGAGGGAGAGTGGAGCAGTTCTTC. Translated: CASSQGLAGGRVEQFF.

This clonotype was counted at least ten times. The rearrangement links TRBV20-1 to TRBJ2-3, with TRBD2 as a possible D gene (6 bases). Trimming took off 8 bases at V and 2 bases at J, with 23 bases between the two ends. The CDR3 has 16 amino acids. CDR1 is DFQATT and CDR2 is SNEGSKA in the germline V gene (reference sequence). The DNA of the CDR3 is TGCAGTTCGCTCCGAGTTGGCGGGACCATCACAGATACGCAGTATTTT. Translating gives CSSLRVGGTITDTQYF.

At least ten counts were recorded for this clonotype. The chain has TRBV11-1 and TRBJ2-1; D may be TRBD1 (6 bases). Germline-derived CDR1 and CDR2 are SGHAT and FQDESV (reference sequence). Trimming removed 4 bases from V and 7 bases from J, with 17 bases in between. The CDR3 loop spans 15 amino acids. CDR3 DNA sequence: TGTGCCAGCAGCTCTTACAGGGTAGAGAGGAATGAGCAGTTCTTC. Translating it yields CASSSYRVERNEQFF.